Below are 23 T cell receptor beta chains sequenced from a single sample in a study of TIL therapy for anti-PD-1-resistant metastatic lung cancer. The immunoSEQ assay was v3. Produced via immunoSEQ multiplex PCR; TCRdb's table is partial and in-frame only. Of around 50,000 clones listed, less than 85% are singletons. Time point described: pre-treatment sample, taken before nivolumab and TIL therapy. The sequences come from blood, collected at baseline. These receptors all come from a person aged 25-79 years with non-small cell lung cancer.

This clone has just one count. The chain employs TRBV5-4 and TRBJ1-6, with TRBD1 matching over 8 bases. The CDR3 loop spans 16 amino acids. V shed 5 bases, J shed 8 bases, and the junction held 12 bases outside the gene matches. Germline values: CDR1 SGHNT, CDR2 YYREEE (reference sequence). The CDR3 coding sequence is TGTGCCAGCAGTTACGGGTTACAGGGGGGTTATTCACCCCTCCACTTT. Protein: CASSYGLQGGYSPLHF.

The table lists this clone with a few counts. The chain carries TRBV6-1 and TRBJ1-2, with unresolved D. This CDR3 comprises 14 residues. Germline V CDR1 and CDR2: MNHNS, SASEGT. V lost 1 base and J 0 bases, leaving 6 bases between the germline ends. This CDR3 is CASSEGASNYGYTF. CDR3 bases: TGTGCCAGCAGTGAAGGAGCGTCTAACTATGGCTACACCTTC.

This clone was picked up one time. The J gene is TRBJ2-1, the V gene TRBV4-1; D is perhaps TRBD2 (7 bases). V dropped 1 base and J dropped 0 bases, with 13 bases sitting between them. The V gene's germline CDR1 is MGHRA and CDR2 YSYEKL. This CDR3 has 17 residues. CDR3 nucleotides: TGCGCCAGCAGCCAAGTCCTCGGGGGGCTCTCCTACAATGAGCAGTTCTTC. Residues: CASSQVLGGLSYNEQFF.

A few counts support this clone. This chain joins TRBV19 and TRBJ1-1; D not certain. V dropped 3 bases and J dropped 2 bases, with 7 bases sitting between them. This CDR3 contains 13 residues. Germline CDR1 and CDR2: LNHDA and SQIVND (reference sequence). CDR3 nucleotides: TGTGCCAGTAGTATCAGTCACAACACTGAAGCTTTCTTT. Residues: CASSISHNTEAFF. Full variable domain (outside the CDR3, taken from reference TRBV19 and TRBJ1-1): DGGITQSPKYLFRKEGQNVTLSCEQNLNHDAMYWYRQDPGQGLRLIYYSQIVNDFQKGDIAEGYSVSREKKESFPLTVTSAQKNPTAFYLCASSISHNTEAFFGQGTRLTVV.

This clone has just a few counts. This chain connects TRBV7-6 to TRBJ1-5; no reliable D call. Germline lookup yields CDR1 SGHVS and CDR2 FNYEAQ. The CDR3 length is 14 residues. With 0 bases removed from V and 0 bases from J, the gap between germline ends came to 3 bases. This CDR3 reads CASSLANSNQPQHF. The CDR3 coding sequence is TGTGCCAGCAGCTTAGCGAATAGCAATCAGCCCCAGCATTTT.

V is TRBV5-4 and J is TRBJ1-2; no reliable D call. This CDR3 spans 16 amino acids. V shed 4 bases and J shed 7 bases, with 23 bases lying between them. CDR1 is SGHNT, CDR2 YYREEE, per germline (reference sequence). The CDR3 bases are TGTGCCAGCAGCCCTGCCGGGAGCCGGATCTTACGTGGCTACACCTTC. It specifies CASSPAGSRILRGYTF.

The CDR3 here is CASRGGPGANVLTF. DNA for the CDR3: TGTGCCAGCCGCGGGGGGCCCGGGGCCAACGTCCTGACTTTC. The chain combines TRBV6-5 with TRBJ2-6; TRBD2 agrees at 8 bases. The CDR3 loop spans 14 amino acids. Unmatched junction bases numbered 4, after V lost 8 bases and J lost 4 bases. Germline V lookup: CDR1 MNHEY, CDR2 SVGAGI.

This CDR3 reads CASSPGTSGISYEQYF. The CDR3 DNA reads as TGTGCCAGCAGTCCCGGGACTAGCGGGATCTCCTACGAGCAGTACTTC. J is TRBJ2-7 and V is TRBV27, with 13 bases identical to TRBD2. This CDR3 region has 16 residues. J gave up 0 bases and V 5 bases, and 4 bases lay outside the gene matches. Germline CDR1 and CDR2: MNHEY and SMNVEV (reference sequence).

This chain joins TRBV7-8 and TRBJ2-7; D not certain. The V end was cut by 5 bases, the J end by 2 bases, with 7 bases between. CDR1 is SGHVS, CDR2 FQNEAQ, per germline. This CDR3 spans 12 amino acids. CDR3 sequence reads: CASSLQPYEQYF. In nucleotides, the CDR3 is TGTGCCAGCAGCCTACAGCCCTACGAGCAGTACTTC.

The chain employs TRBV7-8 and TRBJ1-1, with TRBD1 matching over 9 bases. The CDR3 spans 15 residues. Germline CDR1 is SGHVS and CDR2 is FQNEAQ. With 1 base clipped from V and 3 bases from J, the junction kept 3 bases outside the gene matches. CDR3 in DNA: TGTGCCAGCAGCTTAGTAGGACAGGGGTACACTGAAGCTTTCTTT. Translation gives CASSLVGQGYTEAFF.

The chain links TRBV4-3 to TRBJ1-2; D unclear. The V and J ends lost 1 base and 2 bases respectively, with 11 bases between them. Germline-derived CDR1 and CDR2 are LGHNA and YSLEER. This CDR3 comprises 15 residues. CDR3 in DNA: TGCGCCAGCAGCCAAGTTTGGGCCGGGAACTATGGCTACACCTTC. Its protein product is CASSQVWAGNYGYTF.

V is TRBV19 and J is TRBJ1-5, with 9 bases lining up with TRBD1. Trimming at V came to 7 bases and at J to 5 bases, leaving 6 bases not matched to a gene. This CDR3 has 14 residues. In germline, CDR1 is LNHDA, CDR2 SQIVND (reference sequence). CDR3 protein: CASNVQGAYQPQHF. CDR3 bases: TGTGCCAGTAACGTACAGGGGGCCTATCAGCCCCAGCATTTT.

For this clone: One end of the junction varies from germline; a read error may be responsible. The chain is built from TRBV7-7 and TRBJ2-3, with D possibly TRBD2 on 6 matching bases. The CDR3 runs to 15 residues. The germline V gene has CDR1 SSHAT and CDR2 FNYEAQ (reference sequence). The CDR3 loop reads CASSLAEGSADTQYF. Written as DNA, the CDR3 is TGTGCTAGCAGCTTAGCGGAGGGTTCGGCAGATACGCAGTATTTT.

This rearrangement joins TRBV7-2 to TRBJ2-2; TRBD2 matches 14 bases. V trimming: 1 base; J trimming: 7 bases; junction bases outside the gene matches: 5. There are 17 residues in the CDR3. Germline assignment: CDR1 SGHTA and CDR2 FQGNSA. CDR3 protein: CASSLGLAGGHVGELFF. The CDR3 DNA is TGTGCCAGCAGCTTAGGACTAGCGGGAGGGCATGTCGGGGAGCTGTTTTTT.

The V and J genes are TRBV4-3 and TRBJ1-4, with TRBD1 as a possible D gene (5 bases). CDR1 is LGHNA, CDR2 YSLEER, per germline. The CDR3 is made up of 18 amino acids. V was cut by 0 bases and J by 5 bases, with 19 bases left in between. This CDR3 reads CASSQETTGGIWNEKLFF. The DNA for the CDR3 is TGCGCCAGCAGCCAAGAGACAACGGGGGGTATATGGAATGAAAAACTGTTTTTT.

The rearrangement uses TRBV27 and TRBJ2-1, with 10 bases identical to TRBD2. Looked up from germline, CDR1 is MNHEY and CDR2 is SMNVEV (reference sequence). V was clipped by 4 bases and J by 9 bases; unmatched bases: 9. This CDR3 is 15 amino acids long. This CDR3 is CASSSERGGVGEQFF. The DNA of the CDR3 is TGTGCCAGCAGTTCAGAGCGGGGGGGCGTCGGTGAGCAGTTCTTC.

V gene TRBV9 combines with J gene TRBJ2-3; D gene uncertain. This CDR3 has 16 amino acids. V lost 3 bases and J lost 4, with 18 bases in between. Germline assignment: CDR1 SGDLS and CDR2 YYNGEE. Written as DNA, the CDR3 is TGTGCCAGCAGCGGTGGGCCCCTAGTCACGGCAGATACGCAGTATTTT. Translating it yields CASSGGPLVTADTQYF.

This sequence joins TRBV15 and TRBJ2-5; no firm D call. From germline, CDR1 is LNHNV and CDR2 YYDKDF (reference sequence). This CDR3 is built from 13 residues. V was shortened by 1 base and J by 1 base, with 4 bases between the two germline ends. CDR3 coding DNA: TGTGCCACCAGCAGAGCTCCCCAAGAGACCCAGTACTTC. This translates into CATSRAPQETQYF.

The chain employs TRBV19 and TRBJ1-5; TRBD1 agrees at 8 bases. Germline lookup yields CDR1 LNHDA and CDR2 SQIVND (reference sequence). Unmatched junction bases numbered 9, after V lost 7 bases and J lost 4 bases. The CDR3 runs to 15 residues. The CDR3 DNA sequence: TGTGCCAGTACATATCGGGGACAGGTAAATCAGCCCCAGCATTTT. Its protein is CASTYRGQVNQPQHF.

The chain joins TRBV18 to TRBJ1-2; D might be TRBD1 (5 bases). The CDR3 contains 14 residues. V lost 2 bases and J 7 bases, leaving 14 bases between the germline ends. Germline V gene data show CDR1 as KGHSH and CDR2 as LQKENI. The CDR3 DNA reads TGTGCCAGCTCACCAAGTAGGACACGCGGTGGCTACACCTTC. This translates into CASSPSRTRGGYTF.

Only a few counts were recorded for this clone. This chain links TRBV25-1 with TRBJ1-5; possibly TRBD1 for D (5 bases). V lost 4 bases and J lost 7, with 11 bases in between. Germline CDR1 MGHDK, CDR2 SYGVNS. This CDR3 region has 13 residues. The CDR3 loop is CASSGVGDQPQHF. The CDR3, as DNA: TGTGCCAGCAGTGGAGTCGGGGACCAGCCCCAGCATTTT.

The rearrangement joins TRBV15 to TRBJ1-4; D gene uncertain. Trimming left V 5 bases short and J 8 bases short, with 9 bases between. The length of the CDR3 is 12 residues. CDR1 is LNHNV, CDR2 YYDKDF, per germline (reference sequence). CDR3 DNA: TGTGCCACCAGCTCTTTGAGGGAAAAACTGTTTTTT. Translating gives CATSSLREKLFF.

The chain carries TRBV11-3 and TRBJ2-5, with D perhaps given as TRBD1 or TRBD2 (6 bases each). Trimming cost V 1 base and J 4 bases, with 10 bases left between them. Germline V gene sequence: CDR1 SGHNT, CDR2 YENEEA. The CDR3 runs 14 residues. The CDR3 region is CASSLGGGRETQYF. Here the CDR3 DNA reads TGTGCCAGCAGCTTAGGAGGGGGGCGAGAGACCCAGTACTTC.